The clone carrying this T cell receptor (beta chain) has a handful of counts. Its antigen is unidentified. Primers: 60 Vbeta forward and 13 Jbeta reverse. This table comes from immunoSEQ multiplex PCR, and its TCRdb copy is limited to in-frame clones, with some not included. The sample has some 190,000 clones, roughly 9.5% seen once. This record belongs to a study of cytomegalovirus exposure and HLA in healthy donors. Study-wide results and limits: Most TCR beta V segments were productive about 90% or about 30% of the time in an earlier analysis. Available immune exposure information covered CMV serostatus only. V- and J-gene trimming in TCR beta was tied to a missense DCLRE1C variant by an analysis performed later.

Unrecorded immune exposures were likely, despite nominal health at sampling. Germline CDR1 is SNHLY and CDR2 is FYNNEI. V lost 2 bases to trimming and J lost 8 bases, with 5 bases between them. The CDR3 covers 11 residues. The source material was PBMCs. V gene TRBV2 combines with J gene TRBJ2-3; D remains ambiguous. The clonotype originates from a woman aged 25 to 39 in good health and CMV-seropositive. CDR3 protein: CASSEYGTQYF. The CDR3 DNA follows: TGTGCCAGCAGTGAATACGGTACGCAGTATTTT.